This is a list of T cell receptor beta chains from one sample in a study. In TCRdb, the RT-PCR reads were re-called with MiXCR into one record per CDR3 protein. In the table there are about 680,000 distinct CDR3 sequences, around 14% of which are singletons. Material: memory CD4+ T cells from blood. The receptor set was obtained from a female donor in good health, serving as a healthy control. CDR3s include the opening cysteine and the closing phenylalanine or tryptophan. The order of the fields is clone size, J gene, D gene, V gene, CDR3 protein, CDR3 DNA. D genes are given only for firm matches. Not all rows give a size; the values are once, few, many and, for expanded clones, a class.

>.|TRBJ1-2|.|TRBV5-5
CASSPALLGSYGYTF
TGTGCCAGCAGCCCGGCGCTCCTAGGGAGCTATGGCTACACCTTC
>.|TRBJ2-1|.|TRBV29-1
CSVERGTRGSNEQFF
TGCAGCGTTGAGAGGGGGACAAGGGGCTCCAATGAGCAGTTCTTC
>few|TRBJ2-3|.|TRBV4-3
CASSQLSAGAGGTDTQYF
TGCGCCAGCAGCCAGCTTTCTGCGGGCGCTGGGGGCACAGATACGCAGTATTTT
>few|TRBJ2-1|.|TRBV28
CASSLGSPQNNEQFF
TGTGCCAGCAGTTTAGGGTCTCCCCAGAACAATGAGCAGTTCTTC
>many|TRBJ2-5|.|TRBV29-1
CSVERGETQYF
TGCAGCGTTGAACGGGGGGAGACCCAGTACTTC
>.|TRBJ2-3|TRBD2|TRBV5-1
CASSLEIAGTDTQYF
TGCGCCAGCAGCTTGGAAATAGCGGGAACAGATACGCAGTATTTT
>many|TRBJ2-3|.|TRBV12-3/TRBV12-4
CASSEGSWDTQYF
TGTGCCAGCAGCGAGGGGTCATGGGATACGCAGTATTTT
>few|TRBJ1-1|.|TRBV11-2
CASSFGRGYEAFF
TGTGCCAGCAGCTTCGGCAGGGGTTATGAAGCTTTCTTT
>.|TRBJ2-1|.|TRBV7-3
CASSLSLTGSYNEQFF
TGTGCCAGCAGCTTAAGTTTAACGGGCTCCTACAATGAGCAGTTCTTC
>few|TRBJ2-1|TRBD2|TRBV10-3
CAISVSTSGSGATYNEQFF
TGTGCCATCAGTGTATCCACTAGCGGGAGTGGAGCAACCTACAATGAGCAGTTCTTC
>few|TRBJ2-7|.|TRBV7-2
CASSLQGSGTYEQYF
TGTGCCAGCAGCTTACAGGGTAGCGGAACCTACGAGCAGTACTTC
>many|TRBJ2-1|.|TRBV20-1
CSEYGTVYNEQFF
TGCAGTGAATACGGGACTGTGTACAATGAGCAGTTCTTC